This TCR beta chain was obtained from a study of cytomegalovirus exposure and HLA in healthy donors. General study findings and limits: TRBV6-2, TRBV6-3 and other indistinguishable V segments were excluded. Reportedly, diagnosis of cytomegalovirus status by the classifier showed high specificity and sensitivity. Later analysis suggested most CMV-associated TCR beta chains were HLA-restricted.

This clone appeared once. The antigen remains unidentified. The PCR had 60 Vbeta and 13 Jbeta primers. This table comes from immunoSEQ multiplex PCR, and its TCRdb copy is limited to in-frame clones, with some not included. The sample has a few hundred thousand clones, about 80% seen once; the top ten hold over 0.3%. Between the trimmed V and J ends, which lost 2 bases and 4 bases, there was a span of 12 bases. The CDR3 has 14 amino acids. Germline CDR1 reads SGHNT; CDR2 reads YYREEE (reference sequence). This receptor was obtained from a girl aged 2 to 9 in good health and CMV-seronegative. The chain links TRBV5-4 to TRBJ1-2; D remains ambiguous. The specimen was PBMCs. CDR3 sequence (DNA): TGTGCCAGCAGCTTCGACTTGGAGGGCTATGGCTACACCTTC. It is translated as CASSFDLEGYGYTF.